What follows are 9 T cell receptor beta chains derived from one specimen sequenced in a study of siplizumab effects on memory and regulatory T cells. The table came from immunoSEQ multiplex PCR; TCRdb's copy has only in-frame clones and leaves some out. The sample has about 50,000 clones; more than 85% are singletons. Material: naive CD8+ T cells sorted from blood. The receptors were gathered from a human donor in good health.

This chain joins TRBV29-1 and TRBJ2-1, with unresolved D. The CDR3 totals 12 residues. Germline V CDR1 and CDR2: SQVTM, ANQGSEA. Trimming left V 3 bases short and J 6 bases short, with 9 bases between. The CDR3: CSVDREFNEQFF. Here the CDR3 DNA reads TGCAGCGTTGATCGTGAGTTCAATGAGCAGTTCTTC.

This chain joins TRBV7-2 and TRBJ2-1, with TRBD2 matching over 12 bases. The ends lost 5 bases at V and 4 bases at J; junction bases unmatched: 9. Germline V lookup: CDR1 SGHTA, CDR2 FQGNSA. The CDR3 sequence is 17 residues long. The CDR3 DNA follows: TGTGCCAGCAGCCTCCGACTAGCGGGGGCAACTTACAATGAGCAGTTCTTC. It encodes CASSLRLAGATYNEQFF. The variable domain in full, completed from reference TRBV7-2 and TRBJ2-1, reads GAGVSQSPSNKVTEKGKDVELRCDPISGHTALYWYRQSLGQGLEFLIYFQGNSAPDKSGLPSDRFSAERTGGSVSTLTIQRTQQEDSAVYLCASSLRLAGATYNEQFFGPGTRLTVL.

This chain joins TRBV6-4 and TRBJ1-1; D call uncertain. Germline V CDR1 and CDR2: MRHNA, SNTAGT. The CDR3 is made up of 14 amino acids. Trimming took 0 bases from V and 0 from J, leaving 5 bases between them. The chain's CDR3 is CASSDSDLNTEAFF. In DNA, the CDR3 is TGTGCCAGCAGTGACTCAGACCTGAACACTGAAGCTTTCTTT.

The V and J genes are TRBV25-1 and TRBJ1-6; D is unresolved. V lost 0 bases and J lost 0, with 3 bases in between. CDR3 length: 15 residues. In germline, CDR1 is MGHDK, CDR2 SYGVNS. The CDR3 spells CASSEYSSYNSPLHF. Written as DNA, the CDR3 is TGTGCCAGCAGTGAATACAGCTCCTATAATTCACCCCTCCACTTT.

This clone occurred once. The chain uses TRBV19 and TRBJ1-1, with 9 bases identical to TRBD1. The CDR3 spans 13 residues. Germline trimming cut 11 bases from V and 5 bases from J; bases unmatched to any gene: 9. Germline V gene lookup returns CDR1 LNHDA and CDR2 SQIVND (reference sequence). In DNA, the CDR3 is TGTGCCGTCACAGGGGGCCGAGTGACTGAAGCTTTCTTT. Amino acid sequence: CAVTGGRVTEAFF.

The CDR3 protein is CASSPTEFLVAGGRADTQYF. Written as DNA, the CDR3 is TGTGCCAGCAGCCCCACCGAGTTTTTGGTGGCGGGGGGGAGGGCAGATACGCAGTATTTT. The V call is TRBV4-2, the J call TRBJ2-3; TRBD2 matches 9 bases. The germline CDR1 and CDR2 sequences are LGHNA and YNFKEQ. V shed 4 bases and J 4 bases; nucleotides not matched to a gene: 21. There are 20 residues in the CDR3.

This clone was picked up one time. As DNA, the CDR3 is TGTGCCAGCTCCCTAGACCAAGAGACCCAGTACTTC. As protein: CASSLDQETQYF. The V and J genes are TRBV6-5 and TRBJ2-5; D is unresolved. The CDR3 extends over 12 amino acids. The V and J ends lost 8 bases and 0 bases respectively, with 7 bases between them. The V gene's germline CDR1 is MNHEY and CDR2 SVGAGI.

The chain carries TRBV6-1 and TRBJ2-1; D gene uncertain. Deletions cut 3 bases from V and 12 bases from J, with 9 bases between. This CDR3 is built from 11 residues. Germline loops: CDR1 MNHNS, CDR2 SASEGT. The CDR3 spells CASSEEGRQFF. The CDR3 nucleotides read TGTGCCAGCAGTGAGGAAGGGCGGCAGTTCTTC.

A word on this clone: The sample carries other DNA sequences with the same CDR3. This chain uses TRBV19 with TRBJ1-1, with D uncertain. The CDR3 totals 13 residues. In germline, CDR1 is LNHDA, CDR2 SQIVND (reference sequence). V lost 3 bases to trimming and J lost 1 base, with 6 bases between them. Here the CDR3 reads CASSISENTEAFF. CDR3 nucleotides: TGTGCCAGTAGTATTTCAGAGAACACTGAAGCTTTCTTT.